Following are 32 T cell receptor beta chains from one sample sequenced in a study of blood T cells in healthy people across ages. A sample-barcoded 5' primer and a J-beta primer mix were used in a second PCR of about 7 to 11 cycles. Each CDR3 protein is one row after TCRdb ran MiXCR on the 5' RACE reads. The sample has about 580,000 distinct CDR3 sequences; more than 45% are singletons. Sequencing used blood. The receptors were gathered from an elderly man in good health.

J is TRBJ1-2 and V is TRBV2, with unresolved D. The V and J ends lost 8 bases and 3 bases respectively, with 16 bases between them. The germline CDR1 and CDR2 sequences are SNHLY and FYNNEI. There are 14 residues in the CDR3. The DNA of the CDR3 is TGTGCCAGCCCGGACCCAACCAGCTACTATGGCTACACCTTC. Translated, it gives CASPDPTSYYGYTF.

This clonotype has a handful of counts. The chain is built from TRBV20-1 and TRBJ2-1, with 10 nucleotides matching TRBD2. Germline values: CDR1 DFQATT, CDR2 SNEGSKA (reference sequence). CDR3 size: 15 residues. V shed 2 bases and J 3 bases; nucleotides not matched to a gene: 4. This CDR3 reads CSARTGLAVYNEQFF. CDR3 sequence (DNA): TGCAGTGCTAGAACTGGACTAGCGGTCTACAATGAGCAGTTCTTC.

In DNA, the CDR3 is TGCAGTGCTAGAGTAGGGGGGGTAGGCAATCAGCCCCAGCATTTT. Its protein product is CSARVGGVGNQPQHF. The rearrangement links TRBV20-1 to TRBJ1-5; perhaps TRBD1 as D (6 bases). Trimming cost V 1 base and J 2 bases, with 12 bases left between them. This CDR3 contains 15 residues. The V gene's germline CDR1 is DFQATT and CDR2 SNEGSKA (reference sequence).

The chain uses TRBV7-2 and TRBJ2-7, with 7 nucleotides matching TRBD1. CDR1 SGHTA and CDR2 FQGNSA come from the germline V gene. The CDR3 length is 15 residues. Unmatched junction bases numbered 7, after V lost 5 bases and J lost 0 bases. CDR3: CASSRPGQSSYEQYF. The CDR3, as DNA: TGTGCCAGCAGCAGACCGGGACAGAGCTCCTACGAGCAGTACTTC.

This clonotype was counted a single time. This chain links TRBV20-1 with TRBJ2-1; TRBD1 matches 7 bases. Germline CDR1 reads DFQATT; CDR2 reads SNEGSKA (reference sequence). Losses at the gene ends were 3 bases for V and 1 base for J; bases not matched to a gene: 9. This CDR3 contains 16 residues. The CDR3, as DNA: TGCAGTGCTAGTCCTTCCGGGACAGCTTCCTACAATGAGCAGTTCTTC. It yields the protein CSASPSGTASYNEQFF.

The table lists this clonotype with many counts. V gene TRBV6-5 combines with J gene TRBJ1-2; possibly TRBD1 for D (5 bases). The CDR3 spans 12 residues. Trimming cost V 2 bases and J 8 bases, with 9 bases left between them. Germline V gene data show CDR1 as MNHEY and CDR2 as SVGAGI. The CDR3 protein is CASSYGGHGYTF. The CDR3 DNA reads TGTGCCAGCAGTTACGGAGGACACGGCTACACCTTC.

V usage is TRBV20-1 and J usage is TRBJ1-5, with a tentative D call TRBD1 (6 bases). V was clipped by 0 bases and J by 0 bases, with 9 bases between them. This CDR3 region has 15 residues. Germline lookup yields CDR1 DFQATT and CDR2 SNEGSKA (reference sequence). DNA for the CDR3: TGCAGTGCTAGAGACGGGACAAATAGCAATCAGCCCCAGCATTTT. This encodes CSARDGTNSNQPQHF.

The rearrangement uses TRBV6-5 and TRBJ2-7; 9 bases are shared with TRBD2. In germline, CDR1 is MNHEY, CDR2 SVGAGI. The V gene end was trimmed by 2 bases and the J gene end by 7 bases; junction bases not matched to a gene: 12. The CDR3 has 16 residues. CDR3 amino acids: CASSYQLGSGGWEQYF. Written as DNA, the CDR3 is TGTGCCAGCAGTTACCAATTGGGTAGCGGGGGATGGGAGCAGTACTTC.

This clonotype was seen more than once but under ten times. CDR3 nucleotide sequence: TGTGCCAGCAGCACGGGACAGGGGGTAACCGGGGAGCTGTTTTTT. Protein: CASSTGQGVTGELFF. The chain recombines TRBV9 with TRBJ2-2, with 11 positions matching TRBD1. CDR1 and CDR2 from the germline V gene are SGDLS and YYNGEE. Losses at the gene ends were 4 bases for V and 5 bases for J; bases not matched to a gene: 4. The CDR3 loop spans 15 amino acids.

This clonotype was seen a handful of times. The genes are TRBV5-1 and TRBJ2-3; TRBD2 is a possible D gene (5 bases). Per germline, CDR1 SGHRS and CDR2 YFSETQ. Deletions cut 4 bases from V and 3 bases from J, with 15 bases between. This CDR3 is built from 15 residues. In DNA, the CDR3 is TGCGCCAGCAGCGACGCGGCGAGGGTGACAGATACGCAGTATTTT. It translates to CASSDAARVTDTQYF.

The rearrangement joins TRBV7-9 to TRBJ2-1; 7 bases are shared with TRBD2. Germline-derived CDR1 and CDR2 are SEHNR and FQNEAQ (reference sequence). The CDR3 sequence is 13 residues long. V shed 7 bases and J 9 bases; nucleotides not matched to a gene: 9. The CDR3 loop reads CASNPTSLSEQFF. The CDR3 DNA is TGTGCCAGCAACCCGACTAGCCTAAGTGAGCAGTTCTTC.

This clonotype has only a few counts. The CDR3 here is CASSVGTSGRTLLSTDTQYF. CDR3 coding DNA: TGTGCCAGCAGCGTAGGGACTAGCGGGAGGACCCTATTGAGCACAGATACGCAGTATTTT. The J gene is TRBJ2-3, the V gene TRBV9; 14 positions match TRBD2. This CDR3 has 20 residues. V lost 0 bases to trimming and J lost 0 bases; unmatched junction nucleotides: 9. CDR1 and CDR2 from the germline V gene are SGDLS and YYNGEE. Combining the CDR3 with reference TRBV9 and TRBJ2-3 gives the whole variable domain DSGVTQTPKHLITATGQRVTLRCSPRSGDLSVYWYQQSLDQGLQFLIQYYNGEERAKGNILERFSAQQFPDLHSELNLSSLELGDSALYFCASSVGTSGRTLLSTDTQYFGPGTRLTVL.

Notes on this clonotype: A read error may produce the germline difference seen at one junction end. The CDR3 region is CTSSVAGPGSYNEQFF. CDR3 bases: TGTACCAGCAGCGTAGCCGGGCCGGGCTCCTACAATGAGCAGTTCTTC. The chain carries TRBV9 and TRBJ2-1; no clear D. CDR1 SGDLS and CDR2 YYNGEE come from the germline V gene. The CDR3 runs 16 residues.

This chain uses TRBV28 with TRBJ2-3; D unclear. With 6 bases removed from V and 0 bases from J, the gap between germline ends came to 16 bases. Germline V gives CDR1 MDHEN, CDR2 SYDVKM. CDR3 size: 16 residues. The CDR3 coding sequence is TGTGCCAGCAGCCAAGATATCCTAGTGAGCACAGATACGCAGTATTTT. Amino acids: CASSQDILVSTDTQYF.

The V and J genes are TRBV20-1 and TRBJ2-5; 8 bases match TRBD2. The germline V gene encodes CDR1 DFQATT and CDR2 SNEGSKA (reference sequence). The V and J ends lost 3 bases and 5 bases, in that order; junction bases with no gene match: 11. This CDR3 has 15 residues. The CDR3 nucleotides are TGCAGTGCTAGCACCAGCGGGAGTGTTGGGGAGACCCAGTACTTC. This codes for CSASTSGSVGETQYF.

This rearrangement joins TRBV29-1 to TRBJ1-2, with 11 positions matching TRBD1. The length of the CDR3 is 14 residues. In germline, CDR1 is SQVTM, CDR2 ANQGSEA. Germline trimming cut 4 bases from V and 4 bases from J; bases unmatched to any gene: 5. CDR3: CSVAGQGVTYGYTF. The CDR3, as DNA: TGCAGCGTTGCGGGACAGGGGGTGACCTATGGCTACACCTTC.

Only a few counts were recorded for this clonotype. The CDR3 bases are TGCGCCAGCAGCCAATCGGAACGACAGGCGGGAGAGACCCAGTACTTC. It translates to CASSQSERQAGETQYF. The chain couples TRBV4-1 to TRBJ2-5, with D possibly being TRBD1 (6 bases). The CDR3 sequence is 16 residues long. V was shortened by 2 bases and J by 4 bases, with 17 bases between the two germline ends. CDR1 is MGHRA and CDR2 is YSYEKL in the germline V gene.

The chain is built from TRBV2 and TRBJ2-7; 7 bases are a match to TRBD2. Per germline, CDR1 SNHLY and CDR2 FYNNEI. The CDR3 contains 14 residues. J gave up 3 bases and V 7 bases, and 9 bases lay outside the gene matches. CDR3 loop: CASTTGLVGYEQYF. The CDR3 bases are TGTGCCAGCACCACTGGACTAGTGGGCTACGAGCAGTACTTC.

The sample holds a few counts of this clonotype. The chain couples TRBV7-2 to TRBJ2-3; the D gene is possibly TRBD1 (5 bases). Trimming stripped 8 bases from V and 6 bases from J, with 12 bases between. The CDR3 has 12 residues. The germline V gene encodes CDR1 SGHTA and CDR2 FQGNSA. The CDR3 nucleotides read TGTGCCAGCCGCCCCGCAGGGGATACGCAGTATTTT. This gives the protein CASRPAGDTQYF.

This clonotype was observed a single time. The J gene is TRBJ2-4, the V gene TRBV15, with D perhaps matching TRBD1 (5 bases). The V end was cut by 0 bases, the J end by 2 bases, with 8 bases between. The CDR3 has 15 residues. Germline loops: CDR1 LNHNV, CDR2 YYDKDF (reference sequence). CDR3 DNA sequence: TGTGCCACCAGCAGAGACAGGGTCTCCAAAAACATTCAGTACTTC. Amino acid sequence: CATSRDRVSKNIQYF.

This clonotype was found a few times. The CDR3 loop is CASSVGVAYNEQFF. CDR3 nucleotide sequence: TGTGCCAGCAGCGTAGGCGTTGCCTACAATGAGCAGTTCTTC. This chain joins TRBV9 and TRBJ2-1, with no clear D. The germline V gene has CDR1 SGDLS and CDR2 YYNGEE. Trimming removed 0 bases at V and 2 bases at J, with 6 bases between. This CDR3 is 14 amino acids long.

This clonotype was detected only a few times. The gene calls are TRBV10-3 and TRBJ1-6; possibly TRBD1 for D (5 bases). Germline V gene data show CDR1 as ENHRY and CDR2 as SYGVKD. The CDR3 has 13 residues. Trimming shortened V by 3 bases and J by 10 bases, and 10 bases separated the two germline ends. CDR3 residues: CAISDQGGSPLHF. The CDR3 DNA sequence: TGTGCCATCAGTGATCAGGGCGGATCACCCCTCCACTTT.

The chain recombines TRBV7-9 with TRBJ1-1, with 7 bases that match TRBD1. The CDR3 length is 12 residues. V shed 5 bases, J shed 6 bases, and the junction held 3 bases outside the gene matches. Looked up from germline, CDR1 is SEHNR and CDR2 is FQNEAQ (reference sequence). CDR3 sequence reads: CASSTGQSEAFF. The CDR3 DNA follows: TGTGCCAGCAGCACGGGACAGTCTGAAGCTTTCTTT.

The chain combines TRBV12-5 with TRBJ1-3, with unresolved D. Trimming shortened V by 2 bases and J by 0 bases, and 8 bases separated the two germline ends. This CDR3 is 15 amino acids long. Per germline, CDR1 LGHNT and CDR2 FRNRAP. The CDR3 region has the DNA TGTGCTAGTGGTTTGTTGTCCTCCTCTGGAAACACCATATATTTT. Residues: CASGLLSSSGNTIYF.

The chain combines TRBV6-6 with TRBJ1-3, with TRBD1 as a possible D gene (5 bases). The germline V and J ends were trimmed by 4 bases and 1 base, with 11 bases remaining between them. Germline V gene data show CDR1 as MNHNY and CDR2 as SVGAGI (reference sequence). This CDR3 comprises 15 residues. The CDR3 region is CASSSRAQSGNTIYF. In DNA form, the CDR3 reads TGTGCCAGCAGTTCCAGGGCACAATCTGGAAACACCATATATTTT.

This clonotype was seen a handful of times. This chain connects TRBV12-3 or TRBV12-4 to TRBJ2-5; TRBD1 matches at 9 bases. CDR3 length: 15 amino acids. Losses at the gene ends were 5 bases for V and 2 bases for J; bases not matched to a gene: 6. This CDR3 reads CASSGTGTGQETQYF. DNA of the CDR3: TGTGCCAGCAGTGGTACCGGGACAGGGCAAGAGACCCAGTACTTC.

This clonotype showed up just a few times. This CDR3 reads CASSFSLGAGSYNEQFF. CDR3 bases: TGTGCCAGCAGCTTTTCTCTCGGGGCGGGCTCCTACAATGAGCAGTTCTTC. The chain couples TRBV13 to TRBJ2-1; either TRBD1 or TRBD2 may fit D (5 bases each). CDR1 is PRHDT and CDR2 is FYEKMQ in the germline V gene (reference sequence). The V end was cut by 3 bases, the J end by 0 bases, with 15 bases between. The CDR3 extends over 17 amino acids.

This clonotype is a singleton in its sample. The chain has TRBV4-3 and TRBJ1-1; tentatively, D is TRBD1 (6 bases). V was pared by 0 bases and J by 6 bases, with 11 bases between. This CDR3 comprises 14 residues. The germline V gene encodes CDR1 LGHNA and CDR2 YSLEER. CDR3 sequence (DNA): TGCGCCAGCAGCCAAGATAGGAGGGGGGCTGAAGCTTTCTTT. The encoded protein is CASSQDRRGAEAFF.

Worth noting for this clonotype: Its ends do not fully match the called genes, so a read error is possible. The chain couples TRBV5-8 to TRBJ1-1; 8 bases fit TRBD1. CDR3 length: 14 amino acids. Looked up from germline, CDR1 is SGHTS and CDR2 is YDEGEE. CDR3 coding DNA: TGTGCCAGCAGTAAACGGACAGGGCACACTGAAGCTTTGTTT. This gives the protein CASSKRTGHTEALF. The full variable domain, its missing parts supplied by reference TRBV5-8 and TRBJ1-1, is EAGVTQSPTHLIKTRGQQATLRCSPISGHTSVYWYQQALGLGLQFLLWYDEGEERNRGNFPPRFSGRQFPNYSSELNVNALELEDSALYLCASSKRTGHTEALFGQGTRLTVV.

Notes on this clonotype: A read error is likely, as this CDR3 ends without the conserved phenylalanine or tryptophan. The rearrangement joins TRBV6-2 or TRBV6-3 to TRBJ2-5; 8 bases align to TRBD2. The CDR3 consists of 14 residues. The germline gives CDR1 MNHEY, CDR2 SVGEGT. Trimming removed 5 bases from V and 2 bases from J; junction bases left unmatched: 4. The CDR3 DNA follows: TGTGCCAGCAGTGGACAGCGGGAGCAAGAGACCCAGTACTCC. Amino acid sequence: CASSGQREQETQYS.

This clonotype has ten or more counts. This chain connects TRBV6-5 to TRBJ2-1, with TRBD1 identical over 8 bases. The CDR3 runs to 14 residues. The V and J ends lost 5 bases and 5 bases, in that order; junction bases with no gene match: 5. From germline, CDR1 is MNHEY and CDR2 SVGAGI. The CDR3 loop reads CASSMTGVDNEQFF. Written as DNA, the CDR3 is TGTGCCAGCAGTATGACAGGGGTGGACAATGAGCAGTTCTTC.

This clonotype was counted ten times or more. The chain uses TRBV6-5 and TRBJ1-1; weak D call: TRBD1 (5 bases). CDR1 is MNHEY, CDR2 SVGAGI, per germline. V was cut by 8 bases and J by 1 base, with 14 bases left in between. The CDR3 runs 14 residues. CDR3 bases: TGTGCCAGCCGCCCGGTTGGGGGGAACACTGAAGCTTTCTTT. This gives the protein CASRPVGGNTEAFF.